This T cell receptor beta chain derives from a study of cytomegalovirus exposure and HLA in healthy donors. Regarding the study as a whole: Per a later analysis, about 17,000 TCR beta sequences showed association with HLA alleles at 0.05 false discovery rate.

Use of 60 Vbeta and 13 Jbeta primers characterized the PCR. The assay was immunoSEQ multiplex PCR, and TCRdb's table has in-frame clones only and misses some. Among around 210,000 clones listed, 70% to 90% were seen once. These donors counted as nominally healthy when sampled, but unrecorded immune exposures were likely. With V trimmed by 0 bases and J by 4 bases, 9 bases remained unmatched. This CDR3 is built from 17 residues. The germline CDR1 and CDR2 sequences are LGHNT and FRNRAP. As regards this clone: Antigen unknown.

The TCR originated in a girl aged 2 to 10 in good health and CMV-seronegative. The sample taken for sequencing was PBMCs. V gene TRBV12-5 combines with J gene TRBJ2-7; the match to TRBD2 covers 10 bases. The CDR3 protein is CASGLVPVGTSVYEQYF. In nucleotides, the CDR3 is TGTGCTAGTGGTTTGGTACCGGTTGGGACTAGCGTGTACGAGCAGTACTTC.